These 24 T cell receptor beta chains came from one sample sequenced in a study of T cells in Graves' hyperthyroidism and ophthalmopathy. RNA transcripts gave rise to amplified TCR beta CDR3 regions. The HTBI primer set drove a first-round RT-PCR of the TCR CDR3. MiXCR, run by TCRdb on the multiplex PCR reads, gives a single entry per CDR3 protein. The sample lists 500,000 to 600,000 distinct CDR3 sequences; just under 20% were seen once. Specimen: blood. The receptors shown here come from a middle-aged man with Graves' ophthalmopathy.

This clonotype was detected ten times or more. The CDR3: CASSLDLAGGSNEQFF. The CDR3 DNA reads as TGTGCCAGCAGCTTAGATCTAGCGGGAGGGTCGAATGAGCAGTTCTTC. This chain uses TRBV7-2 with TRBJ2-1; TRBD2 matches at 12 bases. This CDR3 region has 16 residues. J lost 7 bases, V lost 1 base, and 5 bases had no gene match. Germline CDR1 reads SGHTA; CDR2 reads FQGNSA. The whole variable domain, remainder taken from reference TRBV7-2 and TRBJ2-1, is GAGVSQSPSNKVTEKGKDVELRCDPISGHTALYWYRQSLGQGLEFLIYFQGNSAPDKSGLPSDRFSAERTGGSVSTLTIQRTQQEDSAVYLCASSLDLAGGSNEQFFGPGTRLTVL.

On this clonotype itself: This may stem from a read error, because a much larger clone lies one nucleotide away. The V call is TRBV12-3 or TRBV12-4, the J call TRBJ2-1; TRBD2 aligns across 7 bases. The CDR3 is made up of 14 amino acids. Trimming cost V 3 bases and J 7 bases; bases outside gene matches: 6. Here the CDR3 reads CASSLRESRNEQFF. The CDR3 nucleotides read TGTGCCAGCAGTTTGCGGGAGAGCCGGAATGAGCAGTTCTTC.

This clonotype was observed at least ten times. This chain links TRBV20-1 with TRBJ2-5; 9 nucleotides line up with TRBD1. Germline CDR1 is DFQATT and CDR2 is SNEGSKA (reference sequence). This CDR3 spans 13 amino acids. V was clipped by 0 bases and J by 8 bases; unmatched bases: 4. In nucleotides, the CDR3 is TGCAGTGCTAGAGATACAGGGGGCGACACCCAGTACTTC. Amino acid sequence: CSARDTGGDTQYF.

This clonotype has more than one count but fewer than ten. The V and J genes are TRBV9 and TRBJ2-3, with 13 bases identical to TRBD2. The CDR3 runs to 19 residues. The J segment lost 2 bases and the V segment lost 4 bases, leaving 13 bases of the junction unmatched. The germline CDR1 and CDR2 sequences are SGDLS and YYNGEE. DNA of the CDR3: TGTGCCAGCAGCCCGGGACTAGCGGGGTTCCCGAAGGACACAGATACGCAGTATTTT. This codes for CASSPGLAGFPKDTDTQYF.

This clonotype appeared many times. The rearrangement uses TRBV7-3 and TRBJ1-2, with D perhaps TRBD1 (5 bases). CDR1 and CDR2 from the germline V gene are SGHTA and FQGTGA. The CDR3 extends over 15 amino acids. V shed 5 bases and J shed 4 bases, with 17 bases lying between them. DNA of the CDR3: TGTGCCAGCAGCCCAACCGGGGAAAGGGGCTATGGCTACACCTTC. Amino acid sequence: CASSPTGERGYGYTF.

This clonotype was seen more than once but under ten times. The chain employs TRBV9 and TRBJ2-1; 9 nucleotides line up with TRBD2. J lost 0 bases, V lost 3 bases, and 4 bases had no gene match. Germline CDR1 SGDLS, CDR2 YYNGEE. The CDR3 totals 16 residues. The CDR3 DNA reads TGTGCCAGCAGCGAAAAGCGGGGGGCCTCCTACAATGAGCAGTTCTTC. It yields the protein CASSEKRGASYNEQFF.

The chain recombines TRBV28 with TRBJ2-1; TRBD2 matches at 8 bases. This CDR3 is 16 amino acids long. CDR1 and CDR2 (germline): MDHEN, SYDVKM. V was pared by 5 bases and J by 5 bases, with 11 bases of the junction left unmatched. CDR3 amino acids: CASSGPPPGGDNEQFF. As DNA, the CDR3 is TGTGCCAGCAGTGGGCCCCCTCCGGGAGGGGACAATGAGCAGTTCTTC.

This clonotype was observed a single time. The rearrangement links TRBV7-8 to TRBJ1-1; TRBD1 matches 7 bases. This CDR3 region has 15 residues. Germline assignment: CDR1 SGHVS and CDR2 FQNEAQ. With 1 base clipped from V and 3 bases from J, the junction kept 5 bases outside the gene matches. CDR3 loop: CASSLDPQGYTEAFF. The CDR3 DNA follows: TGTGCCAGCAGCTTAGACCCACAGGGGTACACTGAAGCTTTCTTT.

This chain uses TRBV20-1 with TRBJ2-3; 13 nucleotides align to TRBD2. The V and J ends lost 5 bases and 2 bases, in that order; junction bases with no gene match: 16. Germline-derived CDR1 and CDR2 are DFQATT and SNEGSKA (reference sequence). CDR3 size: 19 residues. The CDR3 loop is CSAPPGLAGTPVFTDTQYF. The CDR3, as DNA: TGCAGTGCTCCTCCGGGACTAGCGGGGACCCCCGTCTTCACAGATACGCAGTATTTT.

This clonotype has just a few counts. The junction and the germline gene differ at one end; a read error may be behind it. The chain is built from TRBV30 and TRBJ2-1; TRBD2 matches at 7 bases. Germline lookup yields CDR1 GTSNPN and CDR2 SVGIG (reference sequence). The CDR3 sequence is 13 residues long. CDR3 sequence reads: CAWSSGDYNEQSF. The CDR3 nucleotides are TGTGCCTGGAGTTCGGGGGACTACAATGAGCAGTCCTTC.

The V and J genes are TRBV9 and TRBJ2-7, with D perhaps TRBD1 (6 bases). Germline values: CDR1 SGDLS, CDR2 YYNGEE. V was clipped by 4 bases and J by 0 bases, with 14 bases between them. There are 15 residues in the CDR3. The CDR3 here is CASSPRLDSSYEQYF. The DNA for the CDR3 is TGTGCCAGCAGCCCTCGCCTGGACAGCTCCTACGAGCAGTACTTC.

This clonotype was counted only a few times. This chain connects TRBV2 to TRBJ2-2, with 8 bases fitting TRBD1. The CDR3 is made up of 18 amino acids. V was pared by 5 bases and J by 0 bases, with 11 bases of the junction left unmatched. CDR1 is SNHLY, CDR2 FYNNEI, per germline. As DNA, the CDR3 is TGTGCCAGCAGTCCGGCAGGGACAGGCGTTCCGAACACCGGGGAGCTGTTTTTT. Amino acids: CASSPAGTGVPNTGELFF. Combining the CDR3 with reference TRBV2 and TRBJ2-2 gives the whole variable domain EPEVTQTPSHQVTQMGQEVILRCVPISNHLYFYWYRQILGQKVEFLVSFYNNEISEKSEIFDDQFSVERPDGSNFTLKIRSTKLEDSAMYFCASSPAGTGVPNTGELFFGEGSRLTVL.

There are many counts of this clonotype. A much larger clone lies one base from this, so it may be a read error. The CDR3 DNA follows: TGTGCCAGCAGTTACCAGGGGTCCTACAATGAGCAGTTCTTC. Translation: CASSYQGSYNEQFF. The chain is built from TRBV6-1 and TRBJ2-1, with D maybe TRBD1 (6 bases). The germline CDR1 and CDR2 sequences are MNHNS and SASEGT. Trimming stripped 5 bases from V and 1 base from J, with 9 bases between. This CDR3 comprises 14 residues.

In its sample, this clonotype was seen a few times. The chain carries TRBV4-1 and TRBJ2-7, with D possibly TRBD1 on 5 matching bases. Trimming removed 0 bases from V and 5 bases from J, with 14 bases in between. This CDR3 comprises 15 residues. Germline CDR1 MGHRA, CDR2 YSYEKL. In DNA form, the CDR3 reads TGCGCCAGCAGCCAAGAGGGAAGCAGGGCGAACGAGCAGTACTTC. This encodes CASSQEGSRANEQYF.

V and J are TRBV7-2 and TRBJ2-1; unclear D gene. This CDR3 is built from 13 residues. V was clipped by 3 bases and J by 9 bases, with 12 bases between them. The germline CDR1 and CDR2 sequences are SGHTA and FQGNSA. CDR3 nucleotides: TGTGCCAGCAGCTTTTTTAAGGGAAGTGAGCAGTTCTTC. Protein product: CASSFFKGSEQFF.

V is TRBV4-1 and J is TRBJ1-4, with TRBD1 matching 7 bases. The CDR3 covers 15 residues. V trimming: 3 bases; J trimming: 8 bases; junction bases outside the gene matches: 9. The germline V gene has CDR1 MGHRA and CDR2 YSYEKL. The CDR3 nucleotides read TGCGCCAGCAGCCATGGCAGGGGGATGGGCGAAAAACTGTTTTTT. This encodes CASSHGRGMGEKLFF.

The sample holds a few counts of this clonotype. The genes are TRBV3-1 and TRBJ2-1; D unresolved. This CDR3 is built from 14 residues. Germline CDR1 is LGHDT and CDR2 is YNNKEL (reference sequence). Between the trimmed V and J ends, which lost 4 bases and 3 bases, there was a span of 10 bases. CDR3 amino acids: CASSLRAHYNEQFF. The CDR3, as DNA: TGTGCCAGCAGCCTCCGGGCCCACTACAATGAGCAGTTCTTC.

Ten or more counts support this clonotype. The gene calls are TRBV9 and TRBJ1-1; D gene unclear. V was cut by 0 bases and J by 5 bases, with 8 bases left in between. Germline V lookup: CDR1 SGDLS, CDR2 YYNGEE. CDR3 length equals 13 residues. CDR3 DNA sequence: TGTGCCAGCAGCGTAGGTCAGAAAACTGAAGCTTTCTTT. Its translation is CASSVGQKTEAFF.

This rearrangement joins TRBV28 to TRBJ1-1; TRBD1 agrees at 9 bases. This CDR3 spans 14 amino acids. The V segment lost 6 bases and the J segment 7 bases; nucleotides outside the gene matches: 9. CDR1 is MDHEN and CDR2 is SYDVKM in the germline V gene. CDR3 sequence (DNA): TGTGCCAGCAGCCCTCAGACAGGGGGTGTTGAAGCTTTCTTT. It specifies CASSPQTGGVEAFF.

The chain recombines TRBV4-1 with TRBJ2-3; D is ambiguous. This CDR3 is built from 14 residues. V lost 4 bases, J lost 1 base, and 9 bases lay in between. The germline V gene encodes CDR1 MGHRA and CDR2 YSYEKL. The DNA of the CDR3 is TGCGCCAGCAGCCCCCGGTCGGGCACAGATACGCAGTATTTT. It encodes CASSPRSGTDTQYF.

This clonotype was seen just once. At one end, the junction sequence differs from germline, possibly due to a read error. The chain links TRBV9 to TRBJ2-7, with D perhaps being TRBD1 or TRBD2 (5 bases each). CDR3 length equals 17 residues. The germline V gene encodes CDR1 SGDLS and CDR2 YYNGEE. The CDR3 sequence is CASGVAKDILSSYEQYF. The CDR3 coding sequence is TGTGCCAGCGGCGTAGCGAAGGACATTCTCAGCTCCTACGAGCAGTACTTC. Based on the CDR3 plus reference TRBV9 and TRBJ2-7, the full variable domain is DSGVTQTPKHLITATGQRVTLRCSPRSGDLSVYWYQQSLDQGLQFLIQYYNGEERAKGNILERFSAQQFPDLHSELNLSSLELGDSALYFCASGVAKDILSSYEQYFGPGTRLTVT.

A few counts support this clonotype. The CDR3: CASSQDDWTTYNEQFF. The CDR3 DNA follows: TGTGCCAGCAGCCAAGACGACTGGACAACCTACAATGAGCAGTTCTTC. The chain carries TRBV3-1 and TRBJ2-1, with D possibly being TRBD1 (5 bases). The V and J ends lost 0 bases and 2 bases respectively, with 11 bases between them. This CDR3 spans 16 amino acids. CDR1 is LGHDT and CDR2 is YNNKEL in the germline V gene (reference sequence).

This clonotype was observed many times. The J gene is TRBJ2-7, the V gene TRBV28, with 7 bases fitting TRBD1. The CDR3 has 15 residues. With V trimmed by 5 bases and J by 0 bases, 7 bases remained unmatched. Germline V gives CDR1 MDHEN, CDR2 SYDVKM. The CDR3 DNA is TGTGCCAGCAGTGCGCCCGGGACAGCCTCCTACGAGCAGTACTTC. Translated, it gives CASSAPGTASYEQYF.

This rearrangement joins TRBV19 to TRBJ1-1, with 8 nucleotides matching TRBD1. Per germline, CDR1 LNHDA and CDR2 SQIVND (reference sequence). Trimming cost V 4 bases and J 1 base; bases outside gene matches: 5. The CDR3 contains 15 residues. Here the CDR3 reads CASSTQDRANTEAFF. DNA of the CDR3: TGTGCCAGTAGTACCCAGGACAGGGCGAACACTGAAGCTTTCTTT.